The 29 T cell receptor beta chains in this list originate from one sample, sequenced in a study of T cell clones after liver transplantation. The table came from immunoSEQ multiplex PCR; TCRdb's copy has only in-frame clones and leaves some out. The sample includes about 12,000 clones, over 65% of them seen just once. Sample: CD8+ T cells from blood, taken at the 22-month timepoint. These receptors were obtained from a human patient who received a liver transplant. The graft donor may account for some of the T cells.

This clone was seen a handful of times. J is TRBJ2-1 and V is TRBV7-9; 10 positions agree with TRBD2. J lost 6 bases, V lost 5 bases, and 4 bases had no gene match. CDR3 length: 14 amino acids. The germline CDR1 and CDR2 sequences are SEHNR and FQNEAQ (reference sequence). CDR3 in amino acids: CASSGASGGNEQFF. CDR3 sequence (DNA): TGTGCCAGCAGCGGGGCTAGCGGGGGCAATGAGCAGTTCTTC.

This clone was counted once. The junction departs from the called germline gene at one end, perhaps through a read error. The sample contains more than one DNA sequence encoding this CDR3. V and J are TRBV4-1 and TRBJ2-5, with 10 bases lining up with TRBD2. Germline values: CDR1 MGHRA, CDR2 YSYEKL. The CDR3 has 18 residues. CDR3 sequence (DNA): TGCGCCAGCAGCCAAGAGGCTAGCGGGGGTGGTCTTCAAGAGACCCAATACTTC. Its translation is CASSQEASGGGLQETQYF.

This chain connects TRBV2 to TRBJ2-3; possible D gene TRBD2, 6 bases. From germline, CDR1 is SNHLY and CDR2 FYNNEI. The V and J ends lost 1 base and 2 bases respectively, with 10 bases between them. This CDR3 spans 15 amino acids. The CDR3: CASSEGGDSTDTQYF. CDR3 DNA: TGTGCCAGCAGTGAAGGGGGGGACTCCACAGATACGCAGTATTTT.

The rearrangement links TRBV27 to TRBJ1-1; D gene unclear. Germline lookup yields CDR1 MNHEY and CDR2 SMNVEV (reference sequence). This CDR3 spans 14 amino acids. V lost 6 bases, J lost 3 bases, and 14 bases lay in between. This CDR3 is CASSFWGVDTEAFF. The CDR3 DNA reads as TGTGCCAGCAGCTTTTGGGGAGTTGACACTGAAGCTTTCTTT.

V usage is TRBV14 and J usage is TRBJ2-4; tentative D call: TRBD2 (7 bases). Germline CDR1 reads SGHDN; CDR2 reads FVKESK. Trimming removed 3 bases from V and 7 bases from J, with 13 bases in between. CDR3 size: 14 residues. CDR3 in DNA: TGTGCCAGCAGCCACGCAGGGAGGGGGAACATTCAGTACTTC. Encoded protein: CASSHAGRGNIQYF.

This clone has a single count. The CDR3 bases are TGTGCCAGCAGCTACGGACAGGGTTACGAGCAGTACTTC. Its translation is CASSYGQGYEQYF. The chain links TRBV5-4 to TRBJ2-7; 8 nucleotides match TRBD1. The trim removed 3 bases at V and 4 bases at J, leaving 3 bases unmatched. Germline CDR1 reads SGHNT; CDR2 reads YYREEE (reference sequence). The CDR3 runs to 13 residues.

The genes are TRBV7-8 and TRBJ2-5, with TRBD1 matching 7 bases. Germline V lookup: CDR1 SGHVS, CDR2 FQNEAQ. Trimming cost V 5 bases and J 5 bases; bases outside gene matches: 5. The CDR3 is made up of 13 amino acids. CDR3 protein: CASSQGEMETQYF. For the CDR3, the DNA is TGTGCCAGCAGCCAGGGGGAAATGGAGACCCAGTACTTC.

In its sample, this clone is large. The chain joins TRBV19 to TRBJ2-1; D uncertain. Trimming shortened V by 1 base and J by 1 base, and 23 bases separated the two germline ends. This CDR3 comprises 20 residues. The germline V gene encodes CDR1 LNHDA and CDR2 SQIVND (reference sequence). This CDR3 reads CASSIGDPVGEKRSYNEQFF. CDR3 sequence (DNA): TGTGCCAGTAGTATAGGGGATCCTGTGGGCGAGAAGAGGTCCTACAATGAGCAGTTCTTC.

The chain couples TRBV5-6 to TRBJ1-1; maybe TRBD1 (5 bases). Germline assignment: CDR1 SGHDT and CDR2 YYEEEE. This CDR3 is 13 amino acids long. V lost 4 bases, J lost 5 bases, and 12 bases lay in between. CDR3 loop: CASSGTGVTEAFF. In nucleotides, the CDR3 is TGTGCCAGCAGCGGTACAGGTGTAACTGAAGCTTTCTTT.

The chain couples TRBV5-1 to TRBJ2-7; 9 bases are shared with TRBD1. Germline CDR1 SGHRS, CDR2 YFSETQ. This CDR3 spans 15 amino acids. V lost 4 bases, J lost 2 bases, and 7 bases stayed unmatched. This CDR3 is CASSASDRGTYEQYF. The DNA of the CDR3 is TGCGCCAGCAGCGCCTCGGACAGGGGAACCTACGAGCAGTACTTC.

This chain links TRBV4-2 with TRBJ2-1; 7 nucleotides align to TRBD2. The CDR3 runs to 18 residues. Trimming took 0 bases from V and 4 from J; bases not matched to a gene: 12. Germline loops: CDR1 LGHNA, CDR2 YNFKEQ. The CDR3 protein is CASSQDLTRDYLYNEQFF. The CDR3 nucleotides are TGTGCCAGCAGCCAAGATTTGACGCGGGACTACCTATACAATGAGCAGTTCTTC.

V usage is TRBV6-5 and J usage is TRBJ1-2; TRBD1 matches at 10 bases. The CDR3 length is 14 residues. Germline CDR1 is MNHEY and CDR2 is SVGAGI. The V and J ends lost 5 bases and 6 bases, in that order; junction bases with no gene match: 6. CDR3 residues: CASSRQGAWDGYTF. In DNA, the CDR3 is TGTGCCAGCAGTCGACAGGGGGCTTGGGATGGCTACACCTTC.

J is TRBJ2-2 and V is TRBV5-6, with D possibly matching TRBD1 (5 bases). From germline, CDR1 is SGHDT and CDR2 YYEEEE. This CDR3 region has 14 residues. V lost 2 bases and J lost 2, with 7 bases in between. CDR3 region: CASSLGQNTGELFF. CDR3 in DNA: TGTGCCAGCAGCTTAGGACAAAACACCGGGGAGCTGTTTTTT.

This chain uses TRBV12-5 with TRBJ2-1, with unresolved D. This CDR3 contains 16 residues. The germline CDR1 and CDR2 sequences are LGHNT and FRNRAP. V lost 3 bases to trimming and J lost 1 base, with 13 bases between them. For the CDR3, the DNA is TGTGCTAGTGGTTTAGTAGTAGTTGGATCCTACAATGAGCAGTTCTTC. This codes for CASGLVVVGSYNEQFF.

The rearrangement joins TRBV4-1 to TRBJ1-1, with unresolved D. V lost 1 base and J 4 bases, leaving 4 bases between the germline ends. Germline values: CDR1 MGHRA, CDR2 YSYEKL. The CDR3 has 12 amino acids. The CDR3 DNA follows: TGCGCCAGCAGCCAAGCGGGCACTGAAGCTTTCTTT. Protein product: CASSQAGTEAFF.

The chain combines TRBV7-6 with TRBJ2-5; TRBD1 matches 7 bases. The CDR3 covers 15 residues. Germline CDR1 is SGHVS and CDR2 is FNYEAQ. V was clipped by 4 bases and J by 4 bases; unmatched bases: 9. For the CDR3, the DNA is TGTGCCAGCAGCTCACCGGTACAGGGGAGAGAGACCCAGTACTTC. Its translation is CASSSPVQGRETQYF.

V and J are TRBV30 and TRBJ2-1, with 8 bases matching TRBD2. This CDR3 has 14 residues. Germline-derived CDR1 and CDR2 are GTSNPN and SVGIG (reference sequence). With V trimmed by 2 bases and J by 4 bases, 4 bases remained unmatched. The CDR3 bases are TGTGCCTGGAGTAGCGAGCGGGAGTACAATGAGCAGTTCTTC. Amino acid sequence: CAWSSEREYNEQFF.

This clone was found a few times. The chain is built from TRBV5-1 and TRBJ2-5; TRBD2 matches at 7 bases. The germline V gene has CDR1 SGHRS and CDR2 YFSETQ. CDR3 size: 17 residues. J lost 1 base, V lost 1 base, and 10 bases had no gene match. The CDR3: CASSLSGRSGGQETQYF. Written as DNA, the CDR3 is TGCGCCAGCAGCTTGTCGGGGAGATCGGGGGGCCAAGAGACCCAGTACTTC.

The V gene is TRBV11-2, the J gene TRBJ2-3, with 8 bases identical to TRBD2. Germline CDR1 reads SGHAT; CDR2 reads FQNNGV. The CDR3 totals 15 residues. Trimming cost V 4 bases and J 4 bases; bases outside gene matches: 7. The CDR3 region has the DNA TGTGCCAGCAGCTCCACGGGGGGGCCGTCAGATACGCAGTATTTT. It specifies CASSSTGGPSDTQYF.

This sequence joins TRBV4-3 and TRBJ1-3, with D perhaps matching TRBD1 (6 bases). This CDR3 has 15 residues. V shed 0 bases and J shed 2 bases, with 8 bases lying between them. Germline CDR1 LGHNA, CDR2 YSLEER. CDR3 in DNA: TGCGCCAGCAGCCAAGACGGGGGGCCTGGAAACACCATATATTTT. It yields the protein CASSQDGGPGNTIYF.

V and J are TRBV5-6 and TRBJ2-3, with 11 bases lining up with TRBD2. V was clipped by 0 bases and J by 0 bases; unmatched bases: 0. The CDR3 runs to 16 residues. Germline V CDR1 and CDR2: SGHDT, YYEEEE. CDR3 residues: CASSLGLAGSTDTQYF. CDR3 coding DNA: TGTGCCAGCAGCTTGGGACTAGCGGGGAGCACAGATACGCAGTATTTT.

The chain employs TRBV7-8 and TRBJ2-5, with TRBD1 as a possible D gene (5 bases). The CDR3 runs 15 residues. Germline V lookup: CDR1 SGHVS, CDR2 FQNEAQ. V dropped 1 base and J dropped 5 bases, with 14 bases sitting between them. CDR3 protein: CASSLEGWVGETQYF. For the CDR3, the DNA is TGTGCCAGCAGCTTAGAGGGGTGGGTTGGCGAGACCCAGTACTTC.

The CDR3 loop reads CASSLGSGKNYGYTF. Here the CDR3 DNA reads TGTGCCAGCAGCTTAGGATCAGGAAAGAACTATGGCTACACCTTC. The V gene is TRBV7-9, the J gene TRBJ1-2, with D unclear. V lost 1 base and J 2 bases, leaving 11 bases between the germline ends. From germline, CDR1 is SEHNR and CDR2 FQNEAQ (reference sequence). The CDR3 extends over 15 amino acids. The full variable domain, in which reference TRBV7-9 and TRBJ1-2 provide the parts outside the CDR3, is DTGVSQNPRHKITKRGQNVTFRCDPISEHNRLYWYRQTLGQGPEFLTYFQNEAQLEKSRLLSDRFSAERPKGSFSTLEIQRTEQGDSAMYLCASSLGSGKNYGYTFGSGTRLTVV.

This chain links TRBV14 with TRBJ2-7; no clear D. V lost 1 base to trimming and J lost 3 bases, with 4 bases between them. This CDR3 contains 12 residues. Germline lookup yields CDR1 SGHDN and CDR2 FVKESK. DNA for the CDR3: TGTGCCAGCAGCCAAGGCTACTACGAGCAGTACTTC. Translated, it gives CASSQGYYEQYF.

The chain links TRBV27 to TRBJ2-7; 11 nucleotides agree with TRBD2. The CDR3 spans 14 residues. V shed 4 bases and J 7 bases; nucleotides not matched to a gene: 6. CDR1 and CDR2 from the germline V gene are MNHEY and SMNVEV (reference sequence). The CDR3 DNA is TGTGCCAGCAGTTCCACTAGCGGGAGTTGGGAGCAGTACTTC. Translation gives CASSSTSGSWEQYF.

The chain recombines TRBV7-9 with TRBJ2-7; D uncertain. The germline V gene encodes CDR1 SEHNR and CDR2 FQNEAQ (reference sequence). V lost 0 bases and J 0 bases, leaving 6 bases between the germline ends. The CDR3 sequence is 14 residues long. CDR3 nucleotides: TGTGCCAGCAGCTTAGCACAGAGCTCCTACGAGCAGTACTTC. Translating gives CASSLAQSSYEQYF.

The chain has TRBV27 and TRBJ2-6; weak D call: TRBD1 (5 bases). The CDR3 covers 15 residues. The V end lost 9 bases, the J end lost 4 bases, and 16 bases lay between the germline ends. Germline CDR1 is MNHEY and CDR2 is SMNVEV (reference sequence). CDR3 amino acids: CASELRAAGANVLTF. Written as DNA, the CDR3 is TGTGCCAGTGAACTCAGGGCGGCAGGGGCCAACGTCCTGACTTTC.

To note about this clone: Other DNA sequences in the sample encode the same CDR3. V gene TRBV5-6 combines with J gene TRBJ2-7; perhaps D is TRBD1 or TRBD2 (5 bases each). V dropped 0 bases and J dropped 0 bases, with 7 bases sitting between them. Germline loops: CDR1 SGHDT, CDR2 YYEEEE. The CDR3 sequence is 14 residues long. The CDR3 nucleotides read TGTGCCAGCAGCTTGGGGGGGAGCTCCTACGAGCAGTACTTC. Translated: CASSLGGSSYEQYF. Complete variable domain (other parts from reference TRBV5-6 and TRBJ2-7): DAGVTQSPTHLIKTRGQQVTLRCSPKSGHDTVSWYQQALGQGPQFIFQYYEEEERQRGNFPDRFSGHQFPNYSSELNVNALLLGDSALYLCASSLGGSSYEQYFGPGTRLTVT.

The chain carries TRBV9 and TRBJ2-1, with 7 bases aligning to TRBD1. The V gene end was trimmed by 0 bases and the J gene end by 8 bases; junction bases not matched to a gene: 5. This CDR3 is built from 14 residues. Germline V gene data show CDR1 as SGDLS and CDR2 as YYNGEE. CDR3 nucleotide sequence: TGTGCCAGCAGCGTAGAGACAGGGATGGATGAGCAGTTCTTC. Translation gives CASSVETGMDEQFF. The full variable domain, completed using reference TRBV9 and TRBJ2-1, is DSGVTQTPKHLITATGQRVTLRCSPRSGDLSVYWYQQSLDQGLQFLIQYYNGEERAKGNILERFSAQQFPDLHSELNLSSLELGDSALYFCASSVETGMDEQFFGPGTRLTVL.